This T cell receptor beta chain was sequenced in a study of blood T cell repertoires in COVID-19. Sequencing used immunoSEQ multiplex PCR; TCRdb keeps in-frame clones, though not all of them. There are about 300,000 clones in the sample; 80% to 90% occur only once, and roughly 2.2% lies in the top ten. Germline CDR1 and CDR2: SGHNT and YYREEE (reference sequence). J was trimmed by 3 bases and V by 3 bases; bases with no gene match: 8. CDR3 length: 16 amino acids. This TCR was sampled from a man aged 25-45 years who had recovered from COVID-19. Input material: PBMCs or T cells enriched from blood (not recorded which). The chain combines TRBV5-4 with TRBJ2-2, with 7 bases identical to TRBD1. Written as DNA, the CDR3 is TGTGCCAGCAGCTCCATTTCGACAGGGCACACCGGGGAGCTGTTTTTT. It translates to CASSSISTGHTGELFF. The full variable domain, with the rest looked up from reference TRBV5-4 and TRBJ2-2, is ETGVTQSPTHLIKTRGQQVTLRCSSQSGHNTVSWYQQALGQGPQFIFQYYREEENGRGNFPPRFSGLQFPNYSSELNVNALELDDSALYLCASSSISTGHTGELFFGEGSRLTVL.